The 10 T cell receptor beta chains given below trace back to one sample, sequenced in a study of blood T cell repertoires in COVID-19. The repertoire was sequenced with immunoSEQ multiplex PCR; TCRdb's copy has only in-frame clones and lacks some. In the table there are 130,000 or so clones, 70% to 80% of which are singletons. The specimen sequenced was peripheral blood. These receptors were taken from a woman in her 70s with COVID-19, enrolled during active disease.

CDR3 amino acids: CASSPSQGTDSGYTF. The DNA of the CDR3 is TGTGCCAGCTCACCCAGCCAGGGGACGGACAGTGGCTACACCTTC. The V gene is TRBV18, the J gene TRBJ1-2; D possibly corresponds to TRBD1 (6 bases). V lost 3 bases and J lost 7, with 18 bases in between. Germline V gene sequence: CDR1 KGHSH, CDR2 LQKENI. The CDR3 length is 15 residues.

This clone showed up just a few times. The chain links TRBV19 to TRBJ1-2, with 10 bases matching TRBD1. CDR1 and CDR2 (germline): LNHDA, SQIVND (reference sequence). The CDR3 spans 15 residues. V shed 6 bases and J 1 base; nucleotides not matched to a gene: 5. The CDR3 spells CASRDRDRGNYGYTF. DNA of the CDR3: TGTGCCAGTAGGGACCGGGACAGGGGTAACTATGGCTACACCTTC.

The chain links TRBV30 to TRBJ1-4, with D perhaps matching TRBD1 (6 bases). The V end was cut by 7 bases, the J end by 7 bases, with 19 bases between. Germline V lookup: CDR1 GTSNPN, CDR2 SVGIG (reference sequence). CDR3 length: 14 residues. CDR3 amino acids: CASRGPPEGEKLFF. The DNA for the CDR3 is TGTGCCTCCAGGGGACCCCCCGAGGGTGAAAAACTGTTTTTT.

The rearrangement uses TRBV27 and TRBJ2-5; D is undetermined. Trimming left V 6 bases short and J 2 bases short, with 25 bases between. This CDR3 has 18 residues. Germline V gene lookup returns CDR1 MNHEY and CDR2 SMNVEV (reference sequence). In nucleotides, the CDR3 is TGTGCCAGCAGCCTCTATTGGCCCCTGAGGTACCAACAAGAGACCCAGTACTTC. This gives the protein CASSLYWPLRYQQETQYF.

There are a few counts of this clone. The J gene is TRBJ2-3, the V gene TRBV19; D is perhaps TRBD1 (6 bases). Germline V gene data show CDR1 as LNHDA and CDR2 as SQIVND (reference sequence). The CDR3 is made up of 15 amino acids. The V gene lost 2 bases and the J gene lost 0 bases, with 9 bases spanning the gap. CDR3: CASSIQGKSTDTQYF. CDR3 in DNA: TGTGCCAGTAGTATACAGGGGAAAAGCACAGATACGCAGTATTTT.

The CDR3: CASSQERGAGGTYEQYF. CDR3 sequence (DNA): TGCGCCAGCAGCCAAGAGAGGGGAGCAGGGGGGACCTACGAGCAGTACTTC. The chain combines TRBV4-3 with TRBJ2-7; a weak D match, TRBD1 (7 bases). CDR1 is LGHNA, CDR2 YSLEER, per germline. The CDR3 consists of 17 residues. Trimming shortened V by 0 bases and J by 2 bases, and 17 bases separated the two germline ends.

The chain is built from TRBV21-1 and TRBJ1-2; the table's D gene call, TRBD1, was not cross checked with the DNA. TRBV21-1 corresponds to a pseudogene. The CDR3 runs to 14 residues. CDR3 in DNA: TGTGCCAGCGGACCACAGGGATTTGGGGGTGGCTACACCTTC. Amino acids: CASGPQGFGGGYTF.

The chain couples TRBV19 to TRBJ2-2, with 11 bases identical to TRBD2. This CDR3 has 15 amino acids. Losses at the gene ends were 8 bases for V and 5 bases for J; bases not matched to a gene: 7. In germline, CDR1 is LNHDA, CDR2 SQIVND (reference sequence). The CDR3, as DNA: TGTGCCAGTCGTAGCGGGGGGGCCTTTACCGGGGAGCTGTTTTTT. Residues: CASRSGGAFTGELFF.

This sequence joins TRBV11-2 and TRBJ1-1, with a possible D match to TRBD1 (5 bases). Germline V gene lookup returns CDR1 SGHAT and CDR2 FQNNGV. The CDR3 loop spans 14 amino acids. The V end lost 5 bases, the J end lost 5 bases, and 15 bases lay between the germline ends. CDR3 bases: TGTGCCAGCAGCGGCAGGGTAGGGCTAACTGAAGCTTTCTTT. Translation gives CASSGRVGLTEAFF. The entire variable domain, with the rest obtained from reference TRBV11-2 and TRBJ1-1, is as follows: EAGVAQSPRYKIIEKRQSVAFWCNPISGHATLYWYQQILGQGPKLLIQFQNNGVVDDSQLPKDRFSAERLKGVDSTLKIQPAKLEDSAVYLCASSGRVGLTEAFFGQGTRLTVV.

This clone was observed once. CDR3 loop: CASSLALYGEQFF. CDR3 in DNA: TGCGCCAGCAGCCTAGCTCTGTACGGTGAGCAGTTCTTC. This chain links TRBV5-1 with TRBJ2-1, with a tentative D call TRBD2 (5 bases). Germline V gives CDR1 SGHRS, CDR2 YFSETQ. CDR3 length equals 13 residues. Trimming left V 4 bases short and J 9 bases short, with 14 bases between.